Only one count was recorded for the clone carrying this T cell receptor beta chain. The data originate from a study of CD8 T cells in Susac syndrome. At the level of the study: Among sequenced Susac syndrome patients, five or six had active disease and 8 or 9 were in remission.

Random-hexamer reverse transcription was applied to about 0.45 to 1 ug RNA. TCRdb recomputed calls from the immunoSEQ multiplex PCR reads with MiXCR, one row per CDR3 protein. This table has over 140,000 distinct CDR3 sequences, more than 85% appearing once. Susac syndrome patients met recently defined diagnostic criteria for definite or probable disease. V was pared by 2 bases and J by 7 bases, with 12 bases between. Germline V gene sequence: CDR1 SGHRS, CDR2 YFSETQ. This CDR3 region has 13 residues. This clonotype was obtained from a human donor with Susac syndrome. The V and J genes are TRBV5-1 and TRBJ1-1; D remains unclear. The material sequenced was CD4+ T cells from PBMCs. This chain's CDR3 is CASSLDGKNEAFF. The DNA of the CDR3 is TGCGCCAGCAGCTTAGATGGCAAGAATGAAGCTTTCTTT. Based on the CDR3 plus reference TRBV5-1 and TRBJ1-1, the full variable domain is KAGVTQTPRYLIKTRGQQVTLSCSPISGHRSVSWYQQTPGQGLQFLFEYFSETQRNKGNFPGRFSGRQFSNSRSEMNVSTLELGDSALYLCASSLDGKNEAFFGQGTRLTVV.